The 8 T cell receptor beta chains below come from one sample, sequenced in a study of cytomegalovirus exposure and HLA in healthy donors. In the PCR, 60 Vbeta and 13 Jbeta primers were used. Method: immunoSEQ multiplex PCR; TCRdb's copy keeps in-frame clones and lacks some. The sample holds around 300,000 clones; roughly 70% are singletons and the top ten take over 2%. Sequencing input: PBMCs. All receptors derive from a female donor in good health and CMV-seronegative.

The V call is TRBV10-1, the J call TRBJ1-1, with TRBD1 as a possible D gene (5 bases). The V gene's germline CDR1 is WNHNN and CDR2 SYGVQD (reference sequence). Trimming stripped 3 bases from V and 1 base from J, with 9 bases between. This CDR3 contains 14 residues. The CDR3: CASSDAQENTEAFF. The CDR3 bases are TGCGCCAGCAGTGATGCACAGGAGAACACTGAAGCTTTCTTT.

The chain combines TRBV10-3 with TRBJ1-1; the D gene is possibly TRBD1 (5 bases). This CDR3 is 12 amino acids long. V dropped 3 bases and J dropped 11 bases, with 13 bases sitting between them. Germline V gene lookup returns CDR1 ENHRY and CDR2 SYGVKD. CDR3 amino acids: CAISDRGSDAFF. In DNA, the CDR3 is TGTGCCATCAGTGATCGGGGGTCGGACGCTTTCTTT.

In regard to this clone: In the same sample, other DNA sequences code for this CDR3. V gene TRBV7-6 combines with J gene TRBJ2-5, with 11 bases that match TRBD1. Gene TRBJ2-7 matches the end of the DNA better, so the J call may be wrong. The CDR3 contains 14 residues. The germline gives CDR1 SGHVS, CDR2 FNYEAQ. CDR3 protein: CASSLGQGAYEQYF. In DNA, the CDR3 is TGTGCCAGCAGCCTCGGACAGGGGGCATACGAGCAGTACTTC.

This clone was observed a single time. The chain combines TRBV15 with TRBJ2-7; 9 bases line up with TRBD1. CDR3 size: 15 residues. Germline trimming cut 0 bases from V and 4 bases from J; bases unmatched to any gene: 4. Germline CDR1 LNHNV, CDR2 YYDKDF (reference sequence). CDR3 residues: CATSRDPGQGYEQYF. CDR3 nucleotides: TGTGCCACCAGCAGAGATCCCGGACAGGGGTACGAGCAGTACTTC.

This clone has a single count. The V call is TRBV11-2, the J call TRBJ2-3; 7 bases match TRBD1. The length of the CDR3 is 16 residues. V lost 4 bases and J lost 0; bases outside the gene matches: 7. Per the germline V gene, CDR1 is SGHAT and CDR2 is FQNNGV. CDR3 in DNA: TGTGCCAGCAGCTCACGGACAGGTTCTAGCACAGATACGCAGTATTTT. Protein product: CASSSRTGSSTDTQYF.

The J gene is TRBJ1-2, the V gene TRBV12-5; D remains ambiguous. Germline V CDR1 and CDR2: LGHNT, FRNRAP. The CDR3 spans 11 residues. V was cut by 3 bases and J by 8 bases, with 7 bases left in between. CDR3 loop: CASGLGSGYTF. The CDR3 coding sequence is TGTGCTAGTGGTTTAGGGAGCGGCTACACCTTC.

Notes on this clone: This specimen includes other DNA sequences encoding the same CDR3. The chain combines TRBV28 with TRBJ2-7; D remains unclear. Trimming pared 3 bases from V and 0 bases from J, leaving 6 bases between. The germline V gene has CDR1 MDHEN and CDR2 SYDVKM. The CDR3 runs 13 residues. CDR3 coding DNA: TGTGCCAGCAGTTTCCCCCGCTCCTACGAGCAGTACTTC. Its translation: CASSFPRSYEQYF. Full variable domain (outside the CDR3, taken from reference TRBV28 and TRBJ2-7): DVKVTQSSRYLVKRTGEKVFLECVQDMDHENMFWYRQDPGLGLRLIYFSYDVKMKEKGDIPEGYSVSREKKERFSLILESASTNQTSMYLCASSFPRSYEQYFGPGTRLTVT.

CDR3 residues: CASSLGLAGGPTAYNEQFF. For the CDR3, the DNA is TGCGCCAGCAGCTTGGGACTAGCGGGAGGGCCCACCGCCTACAATGAGCAGTTCTTC. This chain joins TRBV5-1 and TRBJ2-1; 14 nucleotides line up with TRBD2. The CDR3 extends over 19 amino acids. CDR1 and CDR2 from the germline V gene are SGHRS and YFSETQ. Trimming cost V 0 bases and J 2 bases; bases outside gene matches: 7. The full variable domain, rest sourced from reference TRBV5-1 and TRBJ2-1, is KAGVTQTPRYLIKTRGQQVTLSCSPISGHRSVSWYQQTPGQGLQFLFEYFSETQRNKGNFPGRFSGRQFSNSRSEMNVSTLELGDSALYLCASSLGLAGGPTAYNEQFFGPGTRLTVL.